This T cell receptor beta chain emerged from a study of blood T cell repertoires in COVID-19. Study summary: PBMCs, B-cell-depleted T cells, or T cells provided the cDNA or gDNA that made up the material.

In the original analysis: Reference gene primer amplification gave estimated nucleated cell counts. Method: immunoSEQ multiplex PCR; TCRdb's copy keeps in-frame clones and lacks some. The V and J calls and the clone size are those of that table, but D and trimming were determined from the DNA. Among roughly 170,000 clones listed, over 80% were seen once. Participants had their cohort set by participant-reported clinical history. The source of this sequence is a woman in her forties or fifties who had recovered from COVID-19. Sequenced: PBMCs or T cells enriched from blood (not recorded which).

In nucleotides, the CDR3 is TGCGCCAGCAGCCAAGGAGTCGGCAGGCGAAGAGATACGCAGTATTTT. It codes for CASSQGVGRRRDTQYF. The V call is TRBV4-1, the J call TRBJ2-3, with unresolved D. Germline values: CDR1 MGHRA, CDR2 YSYEKL. There are 16 residues in the CDR3. V gave up 1 base and J gave up 5 bases, with 16 bases separating them.